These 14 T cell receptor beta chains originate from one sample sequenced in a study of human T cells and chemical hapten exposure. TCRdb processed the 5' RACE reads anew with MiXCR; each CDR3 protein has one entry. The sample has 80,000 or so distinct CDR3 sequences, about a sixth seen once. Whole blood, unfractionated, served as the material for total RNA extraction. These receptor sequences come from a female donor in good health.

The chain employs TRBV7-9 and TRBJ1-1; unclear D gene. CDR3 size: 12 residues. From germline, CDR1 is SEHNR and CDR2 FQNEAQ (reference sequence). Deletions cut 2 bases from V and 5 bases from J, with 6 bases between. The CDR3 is CASSLLETEAFF. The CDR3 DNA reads TGTGCCAGCAGCTTACTGGAGACTGAAGCTTTCTTT.

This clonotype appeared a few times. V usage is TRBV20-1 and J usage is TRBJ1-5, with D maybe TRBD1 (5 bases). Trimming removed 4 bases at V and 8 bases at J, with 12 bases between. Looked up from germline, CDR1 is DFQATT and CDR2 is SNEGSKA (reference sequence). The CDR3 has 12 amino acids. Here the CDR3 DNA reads TGCAGTGCTATACGAGGGGATAAGCCCCAGCATTTT. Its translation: CSAIRGDKPQHF.

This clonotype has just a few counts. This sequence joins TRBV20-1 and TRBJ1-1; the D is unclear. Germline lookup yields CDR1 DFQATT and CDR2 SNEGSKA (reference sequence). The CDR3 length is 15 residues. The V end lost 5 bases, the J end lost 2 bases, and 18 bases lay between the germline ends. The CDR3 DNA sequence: TGCAGTGCTGTCCCTCTTAGTAGGAGTAACACTGAAGCTTTCTTT. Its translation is CSAVPLSRSNTEAFF.

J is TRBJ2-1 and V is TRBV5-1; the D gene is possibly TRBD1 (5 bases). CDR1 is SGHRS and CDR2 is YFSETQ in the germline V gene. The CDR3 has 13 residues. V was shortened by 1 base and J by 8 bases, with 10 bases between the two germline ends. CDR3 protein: CASSLTGPDEQFF. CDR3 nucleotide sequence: TGCGCCAGCAGCTTGACAGGTCCCGATGAGCAGTTCTTC.

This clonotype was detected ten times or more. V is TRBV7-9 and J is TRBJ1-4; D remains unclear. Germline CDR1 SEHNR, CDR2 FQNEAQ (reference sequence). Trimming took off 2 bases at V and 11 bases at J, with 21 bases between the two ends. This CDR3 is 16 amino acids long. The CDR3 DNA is TGTGCCAGCAGCTTACGGAGTGGGCCCACGCCGGGGAAACTGTTTTTT. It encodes CASSLRSGPTPGKLFF.

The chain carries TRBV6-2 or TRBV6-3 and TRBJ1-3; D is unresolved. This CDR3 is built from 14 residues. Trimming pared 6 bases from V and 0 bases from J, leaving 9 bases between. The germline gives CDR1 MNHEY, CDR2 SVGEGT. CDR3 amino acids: CASRTGGSGNTIYF. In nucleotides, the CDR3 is TGTGCCAGCAGAACGGGAGGCTCTGGAAACACCATATATTTT.

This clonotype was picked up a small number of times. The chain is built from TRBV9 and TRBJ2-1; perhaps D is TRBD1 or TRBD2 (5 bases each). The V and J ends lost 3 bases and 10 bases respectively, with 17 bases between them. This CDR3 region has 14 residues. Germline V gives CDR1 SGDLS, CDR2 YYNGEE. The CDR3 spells CASSGGSVDKEQFF. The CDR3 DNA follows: TGTGCCAGCAGCGGGGGGAGTGTTGATAAGGAGCAGTTCTTC.

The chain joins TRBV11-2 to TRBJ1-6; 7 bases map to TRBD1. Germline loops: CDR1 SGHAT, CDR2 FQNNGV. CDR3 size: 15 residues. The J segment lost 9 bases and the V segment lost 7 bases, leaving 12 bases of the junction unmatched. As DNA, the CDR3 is TGTGCCAGCAAGAAAGGGACAGAGGGGAGTTCACCCCTCCACTTT. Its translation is CASKKGTEGSSPLHF. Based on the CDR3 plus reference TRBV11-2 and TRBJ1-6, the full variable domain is EAGVAQSPRYKIIEKRQSVAFWCNPISGHATLYWYQQILGQGPKLLIQFQNNGVVDDSQLPKDRFSAERLKGVDSTLKIQPAKLEDSAVYLCASKKGTEGSSPLHFGNGTRLTVT.

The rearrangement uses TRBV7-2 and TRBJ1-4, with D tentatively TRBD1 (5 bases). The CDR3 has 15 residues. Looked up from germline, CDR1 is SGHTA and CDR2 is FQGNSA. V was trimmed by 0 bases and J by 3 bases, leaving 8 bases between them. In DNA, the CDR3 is TGTGCCAGCAGCTTAGCAGGGACCCCTAATGAAAAACTGTTTTTT. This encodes CASSLAGTPNEKLFF.

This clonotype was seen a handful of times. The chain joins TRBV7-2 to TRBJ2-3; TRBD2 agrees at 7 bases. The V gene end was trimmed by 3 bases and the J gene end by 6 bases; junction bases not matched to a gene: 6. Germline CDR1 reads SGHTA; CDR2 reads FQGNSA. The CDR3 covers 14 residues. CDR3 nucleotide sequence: TGTGCCAGCAGCTTTGGCGGGAGTTGGGATACGCAGTATTTT. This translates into CASSFGGSWDTQYF.

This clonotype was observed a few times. CDR3 amino acids: CAISEGQGASNEKLFF. CDR3 coding DNA: TGTGCCATCAGTGAGGGACAGGGGGCGTCGAATGAAAAACTGTTTTTT. The rearrangement links TRBV10-3 to TRBJ1-4, with 11 bases aligning to TRBD1. The CDR3 extends over 16 amino acids. The trim removed 2 bases at V and 5 bases at J, leaving 4 bases unmatched. Germline V gene data show CDR1 as ENHRY and CDR2 as SYGVKD.

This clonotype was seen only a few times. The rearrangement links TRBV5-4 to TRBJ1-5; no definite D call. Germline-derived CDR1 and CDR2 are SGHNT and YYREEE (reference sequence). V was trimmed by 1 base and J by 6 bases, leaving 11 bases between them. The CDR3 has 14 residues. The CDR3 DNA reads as TGTGCCAGCAGCTTGACGCCTGTTGCTCAGCCCCAGCATTTT. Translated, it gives CASSLTPVAQPQHF. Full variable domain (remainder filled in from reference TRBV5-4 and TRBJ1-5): ETGVTQSPTHLIKTRGQQVTLRCSSQSGHNTVSWYQQALGQGPQFIFQYYREEENGRGNFPPRFSGLQFPNYSSELNVNALELDDSALYLCASSLTPVAQPQHFGDGTRLSIL.

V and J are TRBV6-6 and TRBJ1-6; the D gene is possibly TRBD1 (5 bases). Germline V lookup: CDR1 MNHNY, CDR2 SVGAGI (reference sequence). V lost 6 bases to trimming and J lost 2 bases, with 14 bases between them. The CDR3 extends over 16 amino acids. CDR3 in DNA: TGTGCCAGCAGCCGCCAGGGCGGGACCTATAATTCACCCCTCCACTTT. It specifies CASSRQGGTYNSPLHF.

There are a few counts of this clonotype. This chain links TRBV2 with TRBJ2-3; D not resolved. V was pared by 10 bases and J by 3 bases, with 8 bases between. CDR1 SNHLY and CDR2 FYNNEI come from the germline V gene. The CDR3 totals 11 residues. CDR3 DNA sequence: TGTGCCACAGGCGATACAGATACGCAGTATTTT. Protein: CATGDTDTQYF.